This T cell receptor (beta chain) was sequenced in a study of cytomegalovirus exposure and HLA in healthy donors. Trimming pared 0 bases from V and 5 bases from J, leaving 10 bases between. The CDR3 runs to 14 residues. Germline-derived CDR1 and CDR2 are MNHEY and SVGAGI. The assay was immunoSEQ multiplex PCR, and TCRdb's table has in-frame clones only and misses some. The sample gives about 190,000 clones, 86% of which show up once; more than 1.1% is in the top ten. Source material: PBMCs. The receptor's source is a woman between 18 and 29 years old in good health and CMV-seronegative. The rearrangement uses TRBV6-5 and TRBJ1-2, with D possibly matching TRBD1 (5 bases). The CDR3 reads CASSYSVDRYGYTF. The CDR3 DNA is TGTGCCAGCAGTTACTCGGTAGACAGATATGGCTACACCTTC.